These T cell receptor beta chains were read from a single sample in a study of OX40 agonist ivuxolimab in advanced cancers. TCRdb keeps only in-frame clones here, not all; method: immunoSEQ multiplex PCR. The sample records more than 60,000 clones, roughly 85% being singletons. The specimen was CD4+ or CD8+ T cells sorted from blood, collected in a trial of the OX40 agonist ivuxolimab. The receptors were sampled from an adult with an advanced solid tumor such as melanoma, head and neck, liver or kidney cancer. Each CDR3 is given with its conserved first and last residue. The order of the fields is D gene, J gene, V gene, clone size, CDR3 DNA, CDR3 protein. The D gene is left open where the match is weak. Clone size appears in some rows only: once, few, many, or a class for an expanded clone.

>.|TRBJ2-3|TRBV4-1|.
TGCGCCAGCAGCCAAGTAAGGGCCCTAAAGTTTGATACGCAGTATTTT
CASSQVRALKFDTQYF
>.|TRBJ2-3|TRBV28|.
TGTGCCAGCAGGACGGGTGGGGTGGTGACAGATACGCAGTATTTT
CASRTGGVVTDTQYF
>.|TRBJ2-5|TRBV10-1|once
TGCGCCAGCGCCGCCCTGGAGCAGTACTTC
CASAALEQYF
>.|TRBJ2-1|TRBV12-5|.
TGTGCTAGTGGTTTGGTTACAGGAGGTGAGCAGTTCTTC
CASGLVTGGEQFF
>.|TRBJ1-3|TRBV29-1|.
TGCAGCGTTTCGGGCAGGGGAGTCGGAAACACCATATATTTT
CSVSGRGVGNTIYF
>TRBD2|TRBJ2-1|TRBV5-1|.
TGCGCCAGCAGCTATGGGACTAGCGGGAGGAATGAGCAGTTCTTC
CASSYGTSGRNEQFF
>.|TRBJ2-7|TRBV20-1|once
TGCAGTGCTTTCCAAACCTACGAGCAGTACTTC
CSAFQTYEQYF
>TRBD1|TRBJ1-6|TRBV6-5|.
TGTGCCAGCAGCCGACAGGGTAAAACTTCACCCCTCCACTTT
CASSRQGKTSPLHF
>.|TRBJ2-2|TRBV4-1|.
TGCGCCAGCAGCCAAGAAGACACCGGGGAGCTGTTTTTT
CASSQEDTGELFF
>.|TRBJ2-2|TRBV13|.
TGTGCCAGCAGCGACGTCCCCGGGGAGCTGTTTTTT
CASSDVPGELFF
>.|TRBJ2-3|TRBV11-3|few
TGTGCCAGCAGCTTAGGCAGGGGAGAGGATACGCAGTATTTT
CASSLGRGEDTQYF
>.|TRBJ2-7|TRBV2|few
TGTGCCAGCAGTCCCTTGGGGGCCTACGAGCAGTACTTC
CASSPLGAYEQYF
>TRBD2|TRBJ2-1|TRBV28|once
TGTGCCAGCAGAAAGCCGGGACTAGCGGGCTTCAATGAGCAGTTCTTC
CASRKPGLAGFNEQFF
>TRBD1|TRBJ2-5|TRBV19|.
TGTGCCAGTAGTAAAGGGGGCAGCGGAGAGACCCAGTACTTC
CASSKGGSGETQYF
>TRBD1|TRBJ2-2|TRBV7-3|.
TGTGCCAGCAGCATCAACAGGGGGCCCAACACCGGGGAGCTGTTTTTT
CASSINRGPNTGELFF
>.|TRBJ1-5|TRBV6-1|.
TGTGCCAGCAGTGCCAACTGGGAGTCGGGGCAGCCCCAGCATTTT
CASSANWESGQPQHF
>.|TRBJ2-7|TRBV30|.
TGTGCCGGTGACAGGGGAGGGTACGAGCAGTACTTC
CAGDRGGYEQYF
>.|TRBJ1-1|TRBV10-3|.
TGTGCCATCAGTGAGTCGATCGGCAGGAAGAACACTGAAGCTTTCTTT
CAISESIGRKNTEAFF
>TRBD1|TRBJ2-2|TRBV19|.
TGTGCCAGTAGACCCGGGACAGGGAACACCGGGGAGCTGTTTTTT
CASRPGTGNTGELFF
>TRBD2|TRBJ2-5|TRBV19|once
TGTGCCAGTAGTACCCGTAGACTAGCGGGAGGACGGGGCCAAGAGACCCAGTACTTC
CASSTRRLAGGRGQETQYF
>TRBD1|TRBJ2-6|TRBV28|.
TGTGCCAGCAGTTTTCCACCGGGACAGGGGGGATCTGGGGCCAACGTCCTGACTTTC
CASSFPPGQGGSGANVLTF
>TRBD2|TRBJ2-3|TRBV2|.
TGTGCCAGCAGTGAATACCCTTCTAGCGGGGGGGCCTTAGATACGCAGTATTTT
CASSEYPSSGGALDTQYF
>.|TRBJ2-7|TRBV2|medium-sized
TGTGCCAGCAGTGAACGGTTAGCTGGGTACGAGCAGTACTTC
CASSERLAGYEQYF
>.|TRBJ1-5|TRBV19|.
TGTGCCAGTAGTCTTGACACCGATAGCAATCAGCCCCAGCATTTT
CASSLDTDSNQPQHF
>.|TRBJ1-6|TRBV6-1|.
TGTGCCAGCAGTGAACGAGGGGGAACCTATAATTCACCCCTCCACTTT
CASSERGGTYNSPLHF
>.|TRBJ2-2|TRBV1|few
TGCACCAGCAGCCAAGACCTAGCGGGCACGAACACCGGGGAGCTGTTTTTT
CTSSQDLAGTNTGELFF
>.|TRBJ2-3|TRBV9|.
TGTGCCAGCAGCGTCGAGCCCTCCCCACAAGGAATGGATACGCAGTATTTT
CASSVEPSPQGMDTQYF
>.|TRBJ2-7|TRBV7-3|.
TGTGCCAGCACCCCTAGGCCAGGGGGGGGGTGCCCGGGAGCCTACGAGCAGTACTTC
CASTPRPGGGCPGAYEQYF
>TRBD1|TRBJ1-6|TRBV7-6|once
TGTGCCAGCAGCATAGGGACAGGTGCTAATTCACCCCTCCACTTT
CASSIGTGANSPLHF
>.|TRBJ1-5|TRBV6-6|few
TGTGCCAGCACCCCTTACGGAAATCAGCCCCAGCATTTT
CASTPYGNQPQHF
>.|TRBJ1-6|TRBV27|.
TGTGCCAGCAGACCGACAGGAAGGAATTCACCCCTCCACTTT
CASRPTGRNSPLHF
>TRBD1|TRBJ1-1|TRBV18|.
TGTGCCAGCGGGCCGACAGGGGGCGCAGGGACTGAAGCTTTCTTT
CASGPTGGAGTEAFF
>TRBD1|TRBJ2-7|TRBV11-3|.
TGTGCCAGCGGAGGACAGGGCGGGTACGAGCAGTACTTC
CASGGQGGYEQYF
>.|TRBJ2-7|TRBV18|.
TGTGCCAGCTCACCTCCAGGACCGAACGAGCAGTACTTC
CASSPPGPNEQYF
>.|TRBJ1-1|TRBV19|.
TGTGCCAGTAGTATAACAGAGAACACTGAAGCTTTCTTT
CASSITENTEAFF
>.|TRBJ1-5|TRBV5-6|few
TGTGCCAGCAGCTTGGGCAGCAATCAGCCCCAGCATTTT
CASSLGSNQPQHF
>.|TRBJ2-2|TRBV7-6|.
TGTGCCAGCAGCCCGAGAGGGTTCAACACCGGGGAGCTGTTTTTT
CASSPRGFNTGELFF
>.|TRBJ2-7|TRBV27|.
TGTGCCAGCAGTGGGACGGTAGGGGGATACGAGCAGTACTTC
CASSGTVGGYEQYF
>.|TRBJ2-3|TRBV29-1|.
TGCAGCGCCCCGGACAGATCGGTAGTAGATACGCAGTATTTT
CSAPDRSVVDTQYF
>.|TRBJ2-2|TRBV9|.
TGTGCCAGCAGCGTCTGGGCTGACGGGGAGCTGTTTTTT
CASSVWADGELFF
>TRBD2|TRBJ2-1|TRBV4-1|.
TGCGCCAGCAGCCATCCCGCTAGCGGGGTTGAGCAGTTCTTC
CASSHPASGVEQFF
>TRBD2|TRBJ2-1|TRBV11-3|once
TGTGCCAGCAGCCTAAGGACTAGCGACTCCTACAATGAGCAGTTCTTC
CASSLRTSDSYNEQFF
>TRBD1|TRBJ1-4|TRBV6-6|.
TGTGCCAGCAGTCCTGCCGGGACAGGAGGCGAAAAACTGTTTTTT
CASSPAGTGGEKLFF
>.|TRBJ1-2|TRBV19|few
TGTGCCAGTAGTATTACGACGGGGGATGGCTACACCTTC
CASSITTGDGYTF
>TRBD2|TRBJ2-7|TRBV29-1|.
TGCAGCGCCGGGGAGCTAGCGGGAGCCGAGCAGTACTTC
CSAGELAGAEQYF
>.|TRBJ1-1|TRBV28|.
TGTGCCAGCACCCCGCCGGGTATGAACACTGAAGCTTTCTTT
CASTPPGMNTEAFF
>TRBD2|TRBJ2-1|TRBV11-2|.
TGTGCCAGCAGCCTACTAGCGGGGGGTTGGTTCTTC
CASSLLAGGWFF
>.|TRBJ2-7|TRBV10-1|few
TGCGCCAGCAGTGAGTCTAACGAGCAGTACTTC
CASSESNEQYF
>TRBD2|TRBJ2-1|TRBV5-4|.
TGTGCCAGCAGCTTCGGACTAGCGGGGGGGTCCGGTGAGCAGTTCTTC
CASSFGLAGGSGEQFF
>.|TRBJ2-7|TRBV2|.
TGTGCCAGCAGCCCCAGGTGGTACGAGCAGTACTTC
CASSPRWYEQYF
>TRBD1|TRBJ2-7|TRBV5-5|.
TGTGCCAGCAGCTTGGGGACAGGGGGGTACGAGCAGTACTTC
CASSLGTGGYEQYF
>.|TRBJ2-5|TRBV2|.
TGTGCCAGTCGACAGAGCCAAGAGACCCAGTACTTC
CASRQSQETQYF
>TRBD1|TRBJ2-7|TRBV28|.
TGTGCCAGCAACTCAGACAGGGCGGAGCAGTACTTC
CASNSDRAEQYF
>.|TRBJ2-4|TRBV19|once
TGTGCCAGTACGAACAGATTCGGCCAAAACATTCAGTACTTC
CASTNRFGQNIQYF
>.|TRBJ1-1|TRBV2|.
TGTGCCAGCAGTGGGACCCTCACTGAAGCTTTCTTT
CASSGTLTEAFF
>TRBD1|TRBJ2-7|TRBV29-1|.
TGCAGCGTTGAGCTACACAGGGGGCTACACTACGAGCAGTACTTC
CSVELHRGLHYEQYF